Listed below are T cell receptor beta chains from one sample, sequenced in a study of blood T cells in healthy people across ages. TCRdb ran MiXCR on the 5' RACE reads and lists one entry per CDR3 protein. Among about 730,000 distinct CDR3 sequences listed, about 40% were seen once. What was sequenced was blood. These receptors were collected from a woman aged 55 to 70 in good health. Both conserved end residues are part of each CDR3. A D gene is named only where the DNA matches it firmly. Size is stated for part of the rows, as once, few or many counts, or as a class when the clone is expanded.

J,size,D,V,CDR3,DNA
TRBJ2-1,-,-,TRBV11-3,CASSLDFVDNEQFF,TGTGCCAGCAGCTTAGATTTCGTTGACAATGAGCAGTTCTTC
TRBJ2-5,-,-,TRBV5-1,CASSLGGLQGTQYF,TGCGCCAGCAGCTTAGGGGGATTACAAGGGACCCAGTACTTC
TRBJ2-1,-,-,TRBV29-1,CSGGAREQFF,TGCAGCGGCGGGGCCCGTGAGCAGTTCTTC
TRBJ2-1,few,-,TRBV12-5,CASGLGRGGEQFF,TGTGCTAGTGGTTTGGGCCGAGGAGGCGAGCAGTTCTTC
TRBJ2-1,few,-,TRBV9,CASSVRTTYNEQFF,TGTGCCAGCAGCGTCCGGACTACCTACAATGAGCAGTTCTTC
TRBJ2-4,-,-,TRBV20-1,CSAREGLDLAKNIQYF,TGCAGTGCTAGAGAGGGGCTTGACCTAGCCAAAAACATTCAGTACTTC
TRBJ2-2,-,-,TRBV2,CATLRTVGGGELFF,TGTGCCACCTTACGGACCGTAGGTGGAGGGGAGCTGTTTTTT
TRBJ2-1,once,-,TRBV5-1,CASSFPHRYEQFF,TGCGCCAGCAGCTTTCCACATCGATACGAGCAGTTCTTC
TRBJ1-2,once,TRBD1,TRBV20-1,CSARESTGMRGYTF,TGCAGTGCTAGAGAGTCGACAGGGATGAGGGGCTACACCTTC
TRBJ2-7,-,TRBD2,TRBV20-1,CSATIAGVNEQYF,TGCAGTGCTACTATAGCGGGAGTGAACGAGCAGTACTTC
TRBJ2-7,-,-,TRBV7-9,CASSLGDGLQYF,TGTGCCAGCAGCTTAGGGGACGGCCTTCAGTACTTC
TRBJ2-7,-,-,TRBV6-5,CASSSRLEVEYEQYF,TGTGCCAGCAGCTCCCGGCTAGAGGTAGAGTACGAGCAGTACTTC
TRBJ2-2,-,TRBD2,TRBV20-1,CSARPQFLAGVTGELFF,TGCAGTGCTAGACCCCAATTCTTAGCGGGAGTAACCGGGGAGCTGTTTTTT
TRBJ2-3,many,-,TRBV3-1,CASSSTTIRLADTQYF,TGTGCCAGCAGTTCCACTACCATAAGACTAGCAGATACGCAGTATTTT
TRBJ1-1,-,-,TRBV12-3/TRBV12-4,CASSPRGSADLEAFF,TGTGCCAGCAGCCCCAGAGGGTCGGCGGATTTGGAAGCTTTCTTT
TRBJ1-6,few,-,TRBV7-2,CASSLRGTSSYNSPLHF,TGTGCCAGCAGCCTGCGGGGCACGAGCTCCTATAATTCACCCCTCCACTTT
TRBJ1-1,once,-,TRBV6-5,CASSYSAGTGAFF,TGTGCCAGCAGTTACTCGGCAGGGACGGGAGCTTTCTTT
TRBJ2-3,few,-,TRBV9,CASSPIGASSDTQYF,TGTGCCAGCAGCCCGATAGGAGCTAGCTCAGATACGCAGTATTTT
TRBJ2-7,few,-,TRBV20-1,CSARTGSLTSYEQYF,TGCAGTGCTAGAACAGGATCGCTAACCTCCTACGAGCAGTACTTC
TRBJ1-3,-,-,TRBV4-3,CASSQDSGTTGNTIYF,TGCGCCAGCAGCCAAGATTCCGGGACAACGGGAAACACCATATATTTT
TRBJ2-5,few,-,TRBV2,CASGEDSQETQYF,TGTGCCAGCGGGGAGGACAGTCAAGAGACCCAGTACTTC
TRBJ1-2,-,-,TRBV3-1,CAGSRSGDWGFGYTF,TGTGCCGGCAGCCGATCAGGTGACTGGGGGTTTGGCTACACCTTC
TRBJ2-5,few,-,TRBV24-1,CATSDSGQGGAETQYF,TGTGCCACCAGTGATTCAGGACAGGGAGGGGCAGAGACCCAGTACTTC
TRBJ2-3,few,-,TRBV7-2,CASSDLSGPRTDTQYF,TGTGCCAGCAGCGATCTTAGCGGTCCCCGCACAGATACGCAGTATTTT
TRBJ2-5,many,-,TRBV5-6,CASSAGETQYF,TGTGCCAGCAGCGCAGGAGAGACCCAGTACTTC